The 8 T cell receptor beta chains below come from one sample, sequenced in a study of tumor and adjacent non-tumor tissue in lung cancer. Three rounds of nested PCR, following a modified ARM-PCR protocol, produced the TCRbeta library. TCRdb used MiXCR to reprocess the multiplex PCR reads, holding one entry per CDR3 protein. The sample lists some 120,000 distinct CDR3 sequences, approximately 66% occurring once. No cell sorting was done before RNA was extracted from the tissue. Specimen: lung tumor tissue. These TCRs come from a man aged 25-45 years with non-small cell lung cancer.

To note about this clonotype: Germline and junction disagree at one end, which may indicate a read error. The chain employs TRBV11-2 and TRBJ2-3; 7 nucleotides match TRBD2. Germline CDR1 is SGHAT and CDR2 is FQNNGV. The CDR3 runs 17 residues. CDR3 bases: TGTGCCTGCAGCTCCCTAGGACTAGTTGGGCTCACAGATACGCAGTATTTT. It specifies CACSSLGLVGLTDTQYF.

About this clonotype itself: Here the CDR3 omits its conserved ending phenylalanine or tryptophan, so a read error is the likely source. J is TRBJ1-6 and V is TRBV6-6; no clear D. CDR3 length: 14 residues. The germline V gene encodes CDR1 MNHNY and CDR2 SVGAGI (reference sequence). In DNA form, the CDR3 reads TGCGCCAGTAGTCAAAATCCCTATAATTCACTCCTCCACTCT. The encoded protein is CASSQNPYNSLLHS.

About this clonotype: A much more abundant neighbour one base away suggests this may be a read error. The chain uses TRBV20-1 and TRBJ2-2; perhaps D is TRBD1 or TRBD2 (5 bases each). Germline CDR1 and CDR2: DFQATT and SNEGSKA (reference sequence). The CDR3 runs 16 residues. CDR3 residues: CSARDITGQDTWELFF. The CDR3 DNA follows: TGCAGTGCTAGAGATATAACGGGGCAGGACACCTGGGAGCTGTTTTTT.

This clonotype was detected a few times. This sequence joins TRBV20-1 and TRBJ2-2, with TRBD2 matching 7 bases. The germline gives CDR1 DFQATT, CDR2 SNEGSKA (reference sequence). J was trimmed by 7 bases and V by 7 bases; bases with no gene match: 9. The CDR3 extends over 13 amino acids. This CDR3 is CSVAAGFGGELFF. The CDR3 nucleotides read TGCAGTGTTGCAGCGGGGTTTGGCGGGGAGCTGTTTTTT.

This clonotype was detected only a few times. The chain uses TRBV6-5 and TRBJ2-1; D may be TRBD2 (6 bases). The V and J ends lost 4 bases and 10 bases respectively, with 17 bases between them. Germline CDR1 and CDR2: MNHEY and SVGAGI. This CDR3 is 14 amino acids long. Here the CDR3 DNA reads TGTGCCAGCAGTTCTCTAGGACTACCCGGGGAGCAGTTCTTC. Its protein is CASSSLGLPGEQFF.

As to this clonotype: A much larger clonotype is one base distant, so this may be a read error. V is TRBV4-1 and J is TRBJ2-5; perhaps D is TRBD1 or TRBD2 (5 bases each). Per germline, CDR1 MGHRA and CDR2 YSYEKL. V was shortened by 0 bases and J by 3 bases, with 11 bases between the two germline ends. The CDR3 is made up of 15 amino acids. The DNA of the CDR3 is TGCGCCAGCAGCCAAGACTTGGGACCGAAAGAGACCCAGTACTTC. Amino acids: CASSQDLGPKETQYF.

Concerning this clonotype itself: Given a much more abundant clone one base away, this may be a read error. J is TRBJ2-7 and V is TRBV6-5; D is possibly TRBD1 or TRBD2 (5 bases each). Trimming took 5 bases from V and 4 from J, leaving 12 bases between them. The CDR3 contains 13 residues. Looked up from germline, CDR1 is MNHEY and CDR2 is SVGAGI. The CDR3 protein is CASSTRETYEQYF. CDR3 sequence (DNA): TGTGCCAGCAGTACCAGGGAGACATACGAGCAGTACTTC.

This clonotype was observed many times. The rearrangement links TRBV6-2 or TRBV6-3 to TRBJ2-5; the D is unclear. Trimming removed 2 bases from V and 5 bases from J, with 9 bases in between. The germline gives CDR1 MNHEY, CDR2 SVGEGT. The CDR3 sequence is 13 residues long. The chain's CDR3 is CASSYGTVETQYF. The CDR3 DNA reads as TGTGCCAGCAGTTACGGAACAGTTGAGACCCAGTACTTC.